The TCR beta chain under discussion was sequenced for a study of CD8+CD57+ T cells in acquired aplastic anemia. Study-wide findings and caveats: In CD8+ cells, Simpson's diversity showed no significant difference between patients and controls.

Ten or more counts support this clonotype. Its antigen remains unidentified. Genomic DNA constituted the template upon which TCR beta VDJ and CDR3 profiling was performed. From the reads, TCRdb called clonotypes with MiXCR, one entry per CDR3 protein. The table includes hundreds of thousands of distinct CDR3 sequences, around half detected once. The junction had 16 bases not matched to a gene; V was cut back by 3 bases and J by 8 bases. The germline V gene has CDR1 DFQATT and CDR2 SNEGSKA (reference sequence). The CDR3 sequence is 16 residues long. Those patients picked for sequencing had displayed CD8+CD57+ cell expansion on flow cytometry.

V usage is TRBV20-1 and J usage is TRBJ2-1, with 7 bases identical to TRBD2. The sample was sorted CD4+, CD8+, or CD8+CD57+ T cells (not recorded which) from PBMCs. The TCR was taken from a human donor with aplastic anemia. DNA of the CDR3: TGCAGTGCTAGTTCAAAGCGGGACCTGGTTAGCGATGAGCAGTTCTTC. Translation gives CSASSKRDLVSDEQFF.